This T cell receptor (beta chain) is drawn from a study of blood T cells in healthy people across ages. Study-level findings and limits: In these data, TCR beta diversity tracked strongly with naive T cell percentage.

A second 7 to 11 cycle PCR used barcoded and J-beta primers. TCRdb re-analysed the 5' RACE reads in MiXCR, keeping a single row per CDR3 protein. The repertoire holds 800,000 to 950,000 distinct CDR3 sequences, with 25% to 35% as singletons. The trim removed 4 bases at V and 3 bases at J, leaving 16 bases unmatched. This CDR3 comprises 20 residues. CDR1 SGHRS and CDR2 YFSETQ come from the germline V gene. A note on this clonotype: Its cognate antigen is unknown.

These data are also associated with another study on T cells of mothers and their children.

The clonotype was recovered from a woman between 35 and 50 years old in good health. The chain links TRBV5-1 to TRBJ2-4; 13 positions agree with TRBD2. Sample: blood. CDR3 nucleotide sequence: TGCGCCAGCAGCGGGCAATGGACTAGCGGGGGCGCTGGCAGCAAAAACATTCAGTACTTC. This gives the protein CASSGQWTSGGAGSKNIQYF.